This TCR beta chain was documented in a study of T cells in Graves' hyperthyroidism and ophthalmopathy. In the study overall: Peripheral blood was collected at initial diagnosis, before any treatment. Study results and caveats: Most thyroid-expanded clonotypes above 0.001 were also found in blood.

Amplified TCR beta CDR3 regions came from RNA transcripts. Primed by the HTBI set, a first-round RT-PCR was run on the TCR CDR3. TCRdb reprocessed the multiplex PCR reads via MiXCR and lists one record per CDR3 protein. The sample lists hundreds of thousands of distinct CDR3 sequences, just over 35% occurring once. CDR1 is LNHDA and CDR2 is SQIVND in the germline V gene (reference sequence). V lost 1 base, J lost 11 bases, and 7 bases stayed unmatched. The CDR3 covers 13 residues. This clonotype came up a few times. Its specificity is not known. PBMCs were obtained from roughly 10 ml fresh peripheral blood.

The sample taken for sequencing was blood. The source of this sequence is a woman in her thirties or forties with Graves' hyperthyroidism. The rearrangement uses TRBV19 and TRBJ1-1; 7 bases line up with TRBD1. CDR3 region: CASSIVGDRAAFF. CDR3 in DNA: TGTGCCAGTAGTATAGTTGGTGACAGGGCCGCTTTCTTT.